The 22 T cell receptor beta chains listed next were all sequenced from one sample in a study of CD8+CD57+ T cells in acquired aplastic anemia. The study profiled TCR beta VDJ and CDR3 using genomic DNA as template. TCRdb re-analysed the reads in MiXCR, keeping a single row per CDR3 protein. The table includes about 220,000 distinct CDR3 sequences, 30% to 40% detected once. Sequenced sample: sorted CD4+, CD8+, or CD8+CD57+ T cells (not recorded which) from PBMCs. Source of these receptors: a human donor in good health, serving as a control.

This rearrangement joins TRBV7-2 to TRBJ2-3; D is perhaps TRBD2 (6 bases). Germline CDR1 SGHTA, CDR2 FQGNSA. This CDR3 is built from 15 residues. V was shortened by 0 bases and J by 3 bases, with 10 bases between the two germline ends. The DNA of the CDR3 is TGTGCCAGCAGCTTAGCGGCGGGGAAAACAGATACGCAGTATTTT. Its translation is CASSLAAGKTDTQYF. Full variable domain (rest looked up from reference TRBV7-2 and TRBJ2-3): GAGVSQSPSNKVTEKGKDVELRCDPISGHTALYWYRQSLGQGLEFLIYFQGNSAPDKSGLPSDRFSAERTGGSVSTLTIQRTQQEDSAVYLCASSLAAGKTDTQYFGPGTRLTVL.

This clonotype was detected once. This sequence joins TRBV7-6 and TRBJ2-1, with TRBD2 identical over 7 bases. Germline V gene data show CDR1 as SGHVS and CDR2 as FNYEAQ. Trimming took 1 base from V and 5 from J; bases not matched to a gene: 8. The CDR3 is 16 residues long. DNA for the CDR3: TGTGCCAGCAGCTTAGTGGTGAGCGGGAACGACAATGAGCAGTTCTTC. Protein product: CASSLVVSGNDNEQFF.

This clonotype occurred many times. This rearrangement joins TRBV9 to TRBJ1-4; no definite D call. There are 15 residues in the CDR3. V dropped 0 bases and J dropped 0 bases, with 6 bases sitting between them. The germline CDR1 and CDR2 sequences are SGDLS and YYNGEE. For the CDR3, the DNA is TGTGCCAGCAGCGTAGATCGGGCAACTAATGAAAAACTGTTTTTT. As protein: CASSVDRATNEKLFF.

The chain joins TRBV14 to TRBJ1-3, with a weak D call TRBD1 (6 bases). Trimming removed 1 base from V and 0 bases from J, with 10 bases in between. This CDR3 contains 16 residues. In germline, CDR1 is SGHDN, CDR2 FVKESK. The CDR3 coding sequence is TGTGCCAGCAGCCAAGTCGCAGGGGACTCTGGAAACACCATATATTTT. Translating gives CASSQVAGDSGNTIYF.

Regarding this clonotype: The CDR3 does not close with the conserved phenylalanine or tryptophan, likely indicating a read error. The V gene is TRBV20-1, the J gene TRBJ2-5, with 7 bases aligning to TRBD1. CDR1 and CDR2 from the germline V gene are DFQATT and SNEGSKA (reference sequence). The CDR3 loop spans 14 amino acids. Trimming removed 3 bases from V and 4 bases from J; junction bases left unmatched: 8. CDR3 loop: CSASRTGAGETQYV. CDR3 nucleotide sequence: TGCAGTGCTAGCCGTACAGGGGCTGGAGAGACCCAGTACGTC.

In regard to this clonotype: This clone may be a read error of a much larger clone one base away. The chain recombines TRBV3-1 with TRBJ1-2; TRBD1 aligns across 9 bases. This CDR3 contains 14 residues. The germline CDR1 and CDR2 sequences are LGHDT and YNNKEL (reference sequence). The CDR3 reads CASSRTGDNYGYAF. CDR3 DNA sequence: TGTGCCAGCAGCCGGACAGGGGATAACTATGGCTACGCCTTC.

The sample holds many counts of this clonotype. The rearrangement uses TRBV7-6 and TRBJ1-2; D remains ambiguous. Germline lookup yields CDR1 SGHVS and CDR2 FNYEAQ. The CDR3 is made up of 13 amino acids. The V end lost 0 bases, the J end lost 2 bases, and 4 bases lay between the germline ends. The CDR3 reads CASSLALNYGYTF. DNA for the CDR3: TGTGCCAGCAGCTTAGCCCTCAACTATGGCTACACCTTC.

The V gene is TRBV20-1, the J gene TRBJ2-3, with D possibly being TRBD1 (6 bases). The germline V gene encodes CDR1 DFQATT and CDR2 SNEGSKA (reference sequence). Deletions cut 4 bases from V and 2 bases from J, with 22 bases between. This CDR3 contains 17 residues. CDR3: CSANLIQGSLTTDTQYF. CDR3 DNA sequence: TGCAGTGCTAACCTTATTCAGGGGTCGCTAACCACAGATACGCAGTATTTT.

The V call is TRBV9, the J call TRBJ2-3; D perhaps matches TRBD1 (5 bases). Trimming removed 0 bases from V and 4 bases from J, with 9 bases in between. The CDR3 covers 14 residues. The germline V gene has CDR1 SGDLS and CDR2 YYNGEE. In DNA, the CDR3 is TGTGCCAGCAGCGTAGGGGGCAGTTCAGATACGCAGTATTTT. It yields the protein CASSVGGSSDTQYF.

This clonotype appeared many times. The rearrangement joins TRBV19 to TRBJ1-2, with D tentatively TRBD1 (5 bases). CDR3 size: 13 residues. The germline V and J ends were trimmed by 7 bases and 3 bases, with 12 bases remaining between them. From germline, CDR1 is LNHDA and CDR2 SQIVND (reference sequence). CDR3 nucleotides: TGTGCCAGTAATAGAGGGGCGGACTATGGCTACACCTTC. It is translated as CASNRGADYGYTF.

This chain connects TRBV11-1 to TRBJ1-1; a possible D gene is TRBD1 (5 bases). The V end lost 5 bases, the J end lost 1 base, and 14 bases lay between the germline ends. Per germline, CDR1 SGHAT and CDR2 FQDESV (reference sequence). The CDR3 spans 15 residues. The CDR3 DNA follows: TGTGCCAGCAGCCACTACGGGGGATCGAACACTGAAGCTTTCTTT. It specifies CASSHYGGSNTEAFF.

The rearrangement joins TRBV20-1 to TRBJ1-6; D gene ambiguous. The CDR3 length is 14 residues. The germline CDR1 and CDR2 sequences are DFQATT and SNEGSKA (reference sequence). V lost 4 bases, J lost 10 bases, and 17 bases lay in between. The chain's CDR3 is CSATVADYRSPLHF. As DNA, the CDR3 is TGCAGTGCTACCGTGGCGGACTATCGATCACCCCTCCACTTT.

The J gene is TRBJ1-5, the V gene TRBV2, with TRBD1 identical over 8 bases. This CDR3 is built from 15 residues. CDR1 and CDR2 (germline): SNHLY, FYNNEI. J was trimmed by 3 bases and V by 4 bases; bases with no gene match: 5. The CDR3 is CASSVGQDLNQPQHF. CDR3 sequence (DNA): TGTGCCAGCAGTGTGGGACAGGACCTCAATCAGCCCCAGCATTTT.

The chain links TRBV9 to TRBJ1-6, with 11 bases that match TRBD1. Per germline, CDR1 SGDLS and CDR2 YYNGEE. The CDR3 has 12 residues. Trimming took 10 bases from V and 9 from J; bases not matched to a gene: 3. CDR3 loop: CASGTGGSPLHF. The CDR3, as DNA: TGTGCCTCCGGGACAGGGGGTTCACCCCTCCACTTT.

V is TRBV29-1 and J is TRBJ2-7, with D tentatively TRBD2 (6 bases). The CDR3 has 14 residues. The germline V gene has CDR1 SQVTM and CDR2 ANQGSEA. V lost 1 base to trimming and J lost 4 bases, with 14 bases between them. The CDR3 DNA is TGCAGCGTTGAAGCGGGGGATACGGAGTACGAGCAGTACTTC. Protein sequence: CSVEAGDTEYEQYF.

This clonotype was seen only a few times. The chain uses TRBV6-4 and TRBJ2-7; D could derive from TRBD1 or TRBD2 (5 bases each). The germline gives CDR1 MRHNA, CDR2 SNTAGT. The V gene lost 6 bases and the J gene lost 2 bases, with 32 bases spanning the gap. This CDR3 comprises 20 residues. In nucleotides, the CDR3 is TGTGCCAGCAGGGACGATAGGGGAGACGCCAGTCCCAAAATAACCTACGAGCAGTACTTC. It specifies CASRDDRGDASPKITYEQYF.

The chain couples TRBV19 to TRBJ2-1, with 7 nucleotides matching TRBD1. V was pared by 9 bases and J by 10 bases, with 6 bases of the junction left unmatched. Per germline, CDR1 LNHDA and CDR2 SQIVND (reference sequence). The CDR3 is 11 amino acids. The CDR3 sequence is CASEQGSEQFF. The CDR3 DNA follows: TGTGCCAGCGAACAGGGGAGCGAGCAGTTCTTC.

The genes are TRBV20-1 and TRBJ1-6, with D possibly TRBD1 on 5 matching bases. This CDR3 has 15 residues. Per germline, CDR1 DFQATT and CDR2 SNEGSKA (reference sequence). V lost 3 bases and J lost 7, with 16 bases in between. The CDR3 here is CSASPQGRDNSPLHF. CDR3 bases: TGCAGTGCTAGCCCCCAGGGAAGGGACAATTCACCCCTCCACTTT.

With respect to this clonotype: At one boundary the junction diverges from the germline segment, which might be a read error. The V gene is TRBV25-1, the J gene TRBJ2-7; D is perhaps TRBD1 or TRBD2 (6 bases each). CDR3 size: 15 residues. Germline values: CDR1 MGHDK, CDR2 SYGVNS. The CDR3 DNA reads TGTGCCAGCACCCCCGGGGGCCTTAGCTCCTACGAGCAGCACTTC. Protein product: CASTPGGLSSYEQHF.

The gene calls are TRBV20-1 and TRBJ2-3; D perhaps matches TRBD2 (6 bases). Trimming stripped 3 bases from V and 2 bases from J, with 9 bases between. The V gene's germline CDR1 is DFQATT and CDR2 SNEGSKA (reference sequence). The CDR3 consists of 13 residues. In DNA form, the CDR3 reads TGCAGTGCTAGGGAGGGGTACACAGATACGCAGTATTTT. It codes for CSAREGYTDTQYF.

There are many counts of this clonotype. The rearrangement joins TRBV2 to TRBJ2-5; 10 nucleotides match TRBD1. This CDR3 spans 16 amino acids. The germline CDR1 and CDR2 sequences are SNHLY and FYNNEI. J gave up 4 bases and V 5 bases, and 10 bases lay outside the gene matches. DNA of the CDR3: TGTGCCAGCAGTCCAAGAGAGACAGGGGGCCGAGAGACCCAGTACTTC. It specifies CASSPRETGGRETQYF.

The chain employs TRBV4-3 and TRBJ1-1; D call uncertain. The CDR3 extends over 18 amino acids. Trimming pared 0 bases from V and 0 bases from J, leaving 17 bases between. In germline, CDR1 is LGHNA, CDR2 YSLEER. Here the CDR3 reads CASSQDEVWTRMNTEAFF. In DNA form, the CDR3 reads TGCGCCAGCAGCCAAGATGAAGTCTGGACGCGCATGAACACTGAAGCTTTCTTT.